Listed below are T cell receptor beta chains from one sample, sequenced in a study of blood T cell repertoires in COVID-19. Using immunoSEQ multiplex PCR, the repertoire was profiled, and TCRdb retains in-frame clones only, with some absent. The sample records tens of thousands of clones, around 86% being singletons. Material for sequencing was peripheral blood. These receptors were collected from a woman aged 55-69 years with active COVID-19. Both conserved end residues are part of each CDR3. Each record gives: clone size, J gene, V gene, CDR3 length, D gene, CDR3 DNA, CDR3 protein. The D gene is left open where the match is weak. Some rows have no size entry. The others give once, few or many, or a class for an expanded clone.

clone_size: NA
j_call: TRBJ2-5
v_call: TRBV5-1
cdr3_length: 14
d_call: NA
cdr3_nt: TGCGCCAGCAGCTGGGGCCAGGGCTCAGAGACCCAGTACTTC
cdr3_aa: CASSWGQGSETQYF

clone_size: NA
j_call: TRBJ2-5
v_call: TRBV3-1/TRBV3-2
cdr3_length: 15
d_call: TRBD2
cdr3_nt: TGTGCCAGCAGCCCCAGTCGGGGGGTTGGAGAGACCCAGTACTTC
cdr3_aa: CASSPSRGVGETQYF

clone_size: NA
j_call: TRBJ2-2
v_call: TRBV5-1
cdr3_length: 15
d_call: NA
cdr3_nt: TGCGCCAGCAGCACCAGGTTTGCGAACACCGGGGAGCTGTTTTTT
cdr3_aa: CASSTRFANTGELFF

clone_size: NA
j_call: TRBJ2-3
v_call: TRBV6-6
cdr3_length: 14
d_call: TRBD2
cdr3_nt: TGTGCCAGCACCCAGAAGCGGGAGGGAGGTACGCAGTATTTT
cdr3_aa: CASTQKREGGTQYF

clone_size: once
j_call: TRBJ1-5
v_call: TRBV19
cdr3_length: 14
d_call: TRBD1
cdr3_nt: TGTGCCACCCGGGACAGGGTGGTTCGGCAGCCCCAGCATTTT
cdr3_aa: CATRDRVVRQPQHF

clone_size: once
j_call: TRBJ2-6
v_call: TRBV7-3
cdr3_length: 18
d_call: NA
cdr3_nt: TGTGCCAGCAGCTTACCCTCAAGCCCTATTGCTGGGGCCAACGTCCTGACTTTC
cdr3_aa: CASSLPSSPIAGANVLTF

clone_size: NA
j_call: TRBJ2-1
v_call: TRBV5-4
cdr3_length: 13
d_call: TRBD2
cdr3_nt: TGTGCCAGCAGCTTGGCGGGGGGAAATGAGCAGTTCTTC
cdr3_aa: CASSLAGGNEQFF

clone_size: NA
j_call: TRBJ2-1
v_call: TRBV9
cdr3_length: 15
d_call: NA
cdr3_nt: TGTGCCAGCAGCGTAGAAGGGGTGGCGGGGAATGAGCAGTTCTTC
cdr3_aa: CASSVEGVAGNEQFF

clone_size: NA
j_call: TRBJ2-3
v_call: TRBV4-2
cdr3_length: 13
d_call: TRBD2
cdr3_nt: TGTGCCAGCAGCCTGTTAGGCGGGGGAACGCAGTATTTT
cdr3_aa: CASSLLGGGTQYF

clone_size: NA
j_call: TRBJ1-6
v_call: TRBV15
cdr3_length: 17
d_call: NA
cdr3_nt: TGTGCCACCAGCAGAGAAGTGTTTGCGGGGTTAAATTCACCCCTCCACTTT
cdr3_aa: CATSREVFAGLNSPLHF

clone_size: NA
j_call: TRBJ2-5
v_call: TRBV7-2
cdr3_length: 14
d_call: TRBD1
cdr3_nt: TGTGCCAGCAGCCGGGACAGGGGCCAAGAGACCCAGTACTTC
cdr3_aa: CASSRDRGQETQYF

clone_size: NA
j_call: TRBJ2-3
v_call: TRBV5-5
cdr3_length: 14
d_call: NA
cdr3_nt: TGTGCCAGCAGCTCTTTAGGGGGCACAGATACGCAGTATTTT
cdr3_aa: CASSSLGGTDTQYF

clone_size: NA
j_call: TRBJ1-2
v_call: TRBV6-5
cdr3_length: 15
d_call: TRBD1
cdr3_nt: TGTGCCAGCACCCCAGTAGGACAGGGGGGCTATGGCTACACCTTC
cdr3_aa: CASTPVGQGGYGYTF

clone_size: NA
j_call: TRBJ1-1
v_call: TRBV3-1/TRBV3-2
cdr3_length: 14
d_call: TRBD1
cdr3_nt: TGTGCCAGCAGCCTTTGGGACAGGGGTCCTGAAGCTTTCTTT
cdr3_aa: CASSLWDRGPEAFF

clone_size: NA
j_call: TRBJ1-2
v_call: TRBV5-4
cdr3_length: 14
d_call: NA
cdr3_nt: TGTGCCAGCAGCTTGGGCAGGTTAAACTATGGCTACACCTTC
cdr3_aa: CASSLGRLNYGYTF

clone_size: NA
j_call: TRBJ2-7
v_call: TRBV5-1
cdr3_length: 21
d_call: TRBD2
cdr3_nt: TGCGCCAGCAGCTTGGCACCCGGGACAGGGTGGACTAGCGGGGGAGCCTACGAGCAGTACTTC
cdr3_aa: CASSLAPGTGWTSGGAYEQYF

clone_size: NA
j_call: TRBJ2-7
v_call: TRBV12-3/TRBV12-4
cdr3_length: 13
d_call: NA
cdr3_nt: TGTGCCAGCAGTCCCTCTAGAATCGACGAGCAGTACTTC
cdr3_aa: CASSPSRIDEQYF

clone_size: NA
j_call: TRBJ1-3
v_call: TRBV13
cdr3_length: 15
d_call: NA
cdr3_nt: TGTGCCAGCAGCTTAAACAGGGCGACTGGAAACACCATATATTTT
cdr3_aa: CASSLNRATGNTIYF

clone_size: NA
j_call: TRBJ1-6
v_call: TRBV2
cdr3_length: 16
d_call: TRBD1
cdr3_nt: TGTGCCAGCAGAACTAGGGGACAGGGTTGGAATTCACCCCTCCACTTT
cdr3_aa: CASRTRGQGWNSPLHF

clone_size: NA
j_call: TRBJ2-1
v_call: TRBV11-2
cdr3_length: 16
d_call: NA
cdr3_nt: TGTGCCGGCAGCTTAGGGGACTTCGGAGGGTATGGTGAGCAGTTCTTC
cdr3_aa: CAGSLGDFGGYGEQFF

clone_size: NA
j_call: TRBJ2-7
v_call: TRBV23-1
cdr3_length: 11
d_call: NA
cdr3_nt: TGCGCCAGCAGCAGTGGGGGCGGGCAGTACTTC
cdr3_aa: CASSSGGGQYF

clone_size: NA
j_call: TRBJ2-1
v_call: TRBV19
cdr3_length: 16
d_call: NA
cdr3_nt: TGTGCCAGTAGTTCCCGGGGGTGGACAGGATACAATGAGCAGTTCTTC
cdr3_aa: CASSSRGWTGYNEQFF

clone_size: NA
j_call: TRBJ2-5
v_call: TRBV28
cdr3_length: 13
d_call: NA
cdr3_nt: TGTGCCAGCAGCAGGCGCAGCGGAGAGACCCAGTACTTC
cdr3_aa: CASSRRSGETQYF

clone_size: NA
j_call: TRBJ1-5
v_call: TRBV5-6
cdr3_length: 15
d_call: TRBD1
cdr3_nt: TGTGCCAGCAGCAAGGGACAGGGGGCTGGACGGCCCCAGCATTTT
cdr3_aa: CASSKGQGAGRPQHF

clone_size: few
j_call: TRBJ2-5
v_call: TRBV19
cdr3_length: 15
d_call: NA
cdr3_nt: TGTGCCAGTAGTATAAACCCCACCCCGGGGGAGACCCAGTACTTC
cdr3_aa: CASSINPTPGETQYF

clone_size: NA
j_call: TRBJ1-1
v_call: TRBV10-3
cdr3_length: 13
d_call: NA
cdr3_nt: TGTGCCATCAGTGTACAGGGAGATGGTGAAGCTTTCTTT
cdr3_aa: CAISVQGDGEAFF

clone_size: NA
j_call: TRBJ1-4
v_call: TRBV6-5
cdr3_length: 14
d_call: NA
cdr3_nt: TGTGCCAGCAAAGTCCCGGGAGAAAATGAAAAACTGTTTTTT
cdr3_aa: CASKVPGENEKLFF

clone_size: NA
j_call: TRBJ2-7
v_call: TRBV7-3
cdr3_length: 15
d_call: TRBD2
cdr3_nt: TGTGCCAGCAGCTTAAAACTAGCGGGGGCGGATGAGCAGTACTTC
cdr3_aa: CASSLKLAGADEQYF

clone_size: NA
j_call: TRBJ2-7
v_call: TRBV6-6
cdr3_length: 14
d_call: NA
cdr3_nt: TGTGCCAGCATCCCAGCGGGTACTTCGTACGAGCAGTACTTC
cdr3_aa: CASIPAGTSYEQYF

clone_size: NA
j_call: TRBJ2-7
v_call: TRBV5-4
cdr3_length: 16
d_call: TRBD1
cdr3_nt: TGTGCCAGCAGCTTGGGGACAGGGGGCAAGTCCTACGAGCAGTACTTC
cdr3_aa: CASSLGTGGKSYEQYF

clone_size: once
j_call: TRBJ1-3
v_call: TRBV5-1
cdr3_length: 15
d_call: NA
cdr3_nt: TGCGCCAGCAGCTTGTCCGCTAACTCTGGAAACACCATATATTTT
cdr3_aa: CASSLSANSGNTIYF

clone_size: NA
j_call: TRBJ2-7
v_call: TRBV5-1
cdr3_length: 14
d_call: TRBD2
cdr3_nt: TGCGCCAGCAGGCATACTAGCGGGGCCTACGAGCAGTACTTC
cdr3_aa: CASRHTSGAYEQYF

clone_size: NA
j_call: TRBJ1-1
v_call: TRBV14
cdr3_length: 16
d_call: NA
cdr3_nt: TGTGCCAGCAGCCAAGAACCCCCATACATGAACACTGAAGCTTTCTTT
cdr3_aa: CASSQEPPYMNTEAFF